Sequencing of this TCR beta chain was carried out in a study of cytomegalovirus exposure and HLA in healthy donors. This clone has a single count. The antigen is undetermined. Study-level points and caveats: Cytomegalovirus status was reportedly diagnosed by the classifier with high sensitivity and specificity. Across donors, sequencing depth was assumed by presence/absence analyses to be roughly uniform.

V was shortened by 3 bases and J by 3 bases, with 15 bases between the two germline ends. CDR1 and CDR2 (germline): SGHTA, FQGNSA. The CDR3 runs to 15 residues. It was with 60 Vbeta and 13 Jbeta primers that the PCR ran. The method was immunoSEQ multiplex PCR; TCRdb's version includes in-frame clones alone and lacks a portion of them. This repertoire shows around 140,000 clones, about four fifths found once; its top ten account for 1.1%. Specimen: PBMCs. The chain is built from TRBV7-2 and TRBJ2-7, with a tentative D call TRBD2 (7 bases). This TCR was sampled from a male donor in good health and CMV-seronegative. The CDR3 bases are TGTGCCAGCAGCTTTTTTGCGGGGGCCCACTACGAGCAGTACTTC. It specifies CASSFFAGAHYEQYF.